The 8 T cell receptor beta chains below were found in one sample sequenced in a study of T cell responses to AZD1222 COVID-19 vaccine listed by TCRdb under 2021. Library construction relied on the immunoSEQ multiplex PCR assay. TCRdb took this table from immuneACCESS and kept in-frame rearrangements with V and J called. Such tables lack part of the clones; where checked against another copy, unresolved V genes explain under half of the gap, and the rest is unexplained. The sample table records 140,000 to 150,000 clones; about 90% of these occur just once. The ten largest clones represent roughly 7.1% of the sample. Per the publication, the time point label means: about 28 days (+/-7) after the second vaccine dose. The treatment or condition label on this specimen signifies: meningococcal conjugate vaccine given as trial control. The input for sequencing was peripheral blood, taken 28 days after the second dose of the MenACWY control vaccine. The receptors originated from an adult who received the MenACWY meningococcal vaccine as a control.

The J gene is TRBJ1-2, the V gene TRBV7-9; D remains ambiguous. The length of the CDR3 is 13 residues. Trimming shortened V by 1 base and J by 8 bases, and 11 bases separated the two germline ends. Germline V CDR1 and CDR2: SEHNR, FQNEAQ (reference sequence). The CDR3 spells CASSLVTGRGYTF. As DNA, the CDR3 is TGTGCCAGCAGCTTAGTAACCGGACGGGGCTACACCTTC.

Here the CDR3 DNA reads TGTGCCAGCAAGAAGGACCGATTGAACACTGAAGCTTTCTTT. This codes for CASKKDRLNTEAFF. This sequence joins TRBV7-2 and TRBJ1-1; no definite D call. V gave up 7 bases and J gave up 0 bases, with 12 bases separating them. CDR3 length: 14 amino acids. Germline CDR1 SGHTA, CDR2 FQGNSA.

This clone is a singleton in its sample. The genes are TRBV30 and TRBJ1-2, with TRBD1 as a possible D gene (6 bases). Deletions cut 1 base from V and 4 bases from J, with 10 bases between. CDR3 length equals 13 residues. Germline V gene sequence: CDR1 GTSNPN, CDR2 SVGIG (reference sequence). The CDR3 sequence: CAWSDQGTYGYTF. The CDR3 DNA reads as TGTGCCTGGAGTGACCAGGGGACCTATGGCTACACCTTC. Variable domain in full (rest from reference TRBV30 and TRBJ1-2): SQTIHQWPATLVQPVGSPLSLECTVEGTSNPNLYWYRQAAGRGLQLLFYSVGIGQISSEVPQNLSASRPQDRQFILSSKKLLLSDSGFYLCAWSDQGTYGYTFGSGTRLTVV.

The chain links TRBV7-8 to TRBJ1-1; D is possibly TRBD1 (5 bases). CDR3 length: 15 amino acids. Per the germline V gene, CDR1 is SGHVS and CDR2 is FQNEAQ. Trimming took 4 bases from V and 1 from J, leaving 13 bases between them. The CDR3 spells CASSSRDGSNTEAFF. The DNA for the CDR3 is TGTGCCAGCAGCTCCCGGGACGGCTCGAACACTGAAGCTTTCTTT.

The chain is built from TRBV10-1 and TRBJ2-2, with TRBD2 as a possible D gene (6 bases). The CDR3 contains 16 residues. Germline CDR1 and CDR2: WNHNN and SYGVQD (reference sequence). V was pared by 3 bases and J by 6 bases, with 17 bases between. The CDR3 loop reads CASSDYGGMGSGELFF. Written as DNA, the CDR3 is TGCGCCAGCAGTGATTATGGCGGGATGGGCTCCGGGGAGCTGTTTTTT.

This clone was seen once. The CDR3 nucleotides are TGCAGTGCTACGACAGGGGAGACCCAGTACTTC. This translates into CSATTGETQYF. This chain links TRBV20-1 with TRBJ2-5, with 7 bases that match TRBD1. V shed 4 bases and J 5 bases; nucleotides not matched to a gene: 1. The germline CDR1 and CDR2 sequences are DFQATT and SNEGSKA (reference sequence). The CDR3 has 11 residues.

The chain employs TRBV2 and TRBJ1-6, with D perhaps matching TRBD1 (5 bases). Germline assignment: CDR1 SNHLY and CDR2 FYNNEI. The V gene lost 3 bases and the J gene lost 8 bases, with 14 bases spanning the gap. This CDR3 has 15 amino acids. The CDR3 nucleotides are TGTGCCAGCAGTGACCGACCCGGGACCCATTCACCCCTCCACTTT. It translates to CASSDRPGTHSPLHF.

There are a few counts of this clone. The rearrangement uses TRBV5-6 and TRBJ2-2; D is tentatively TRBD1 or TRBD2 (5 bases each). Looked up from germline, CDR1 is SGHDT and CDR2 is YYEEEE. The CDR3 length is 16 residues. V gave up 4 bases and J gave up 3 bases, with 16 bases separating them. This chain's CDR3 is CASSPGGRVDTGELFF. CDR3 sequence (DNA): TGTGCCAGCAGCCCTGGAGGCAGGGTGGACACCGGGGAGCTGTTTTTT.